Shown below are 18 T cell receptor beta chains from a single sample sequenced in a study of shared clonotypes between healthy human individuals. Produced via immunoSEQ multiplex PCR; TCRdb's table is partial and in-frame only. The sample has 95,000 to 120,000 clones; 65% to 75% are singletons. Sequencing used memory CD8+ T cells sorted from blood. Subset indicated: CD45RO+ cells pooled with CCR7-negative TemRA cells. Receptors originate from a woman aged 25-40 years in good health.

The chain links TRBV19 to TRBJ2-7, with 10 bases fitting TRBD2. This CDR3 spans 14 amino acids. V gave up 3 bases and J gave up 2 bases; unmatched junction bases: 1. Germline assignment: CDR1 LNHDA and CDR2 SQIVND (reference sequence). Here the CDR3 DNA reads TGTGCCAGTAGTATGACTAGCGGGCCCTACGAGCAGTACTTC. Translated, it gives CASSMTSGPYEQYF.

On this clone itself: This may be a read error: a much more frequent sequence differs by one nucleotide. Other DNA sequences in this specimen translate into the identical CDR3. V and J are TRBV2 and TRBJ2-5; D not certain. From germline, CDR1 is SNHLY and CDR2 FYNNEI. V lost 9 bases and J 0 bases, leaving 14 bases between the germline ends. The CDR3 extends over 14 amino acids. The CDR3 loop reads CASTEDPYQETQYF. In nucleotides, the CDR3 is TGTGCCAGTACCGAGGATCCCTACCAAGAGACCCAGTACTTC.

This chain links TRBV28 with TRBJ2-5; D is undetermined. The J call is uncertain, as TRBJ2-7 better fits the DNA end. The CDR3 has 13 residues. Germline V lookup: CDR1 MDHEN, CDR2 SYDVKM. CDR3 coding DNA: TGTGCCAGCTTCCGCGACGGCGCCTACGAGCAGTACTTC. Residues: CASFRDGAYEQYF.

The chain has TRBV27 and TRBJ2-1; 9 bases are shared with TRBD1. CDR3 size: 14 residues. Per germline, CDR1 MNHEY and CDR2 SMNVEV (reference sequence). V shed 1 base, J shed 8 bases, and the junction held 3 bases outside the gene matches. CDR3 sequence (DNA): TGTGCCAGCAGTTTATTACAGGGGGCGGATGAGCAGTTCTTC. This sequence encodes CASSLLQGADEQFF.

This clone was seen a few times. The chain links TRBV5-1 to TRBJ2-2; D ambiguous. Trimming shortened V by 1 base and J by 4 bases, and 14 bases separated the two germline ends. The CDR3 runs to 16 residues. Germline loops: CDR1 SGHRS, CDR2 YFSETQ. The CDR3 region is CASSLLHTGSTGELFF. In nucleotides, the CDR3 is TGCGCCAGCAGCTTGTTGCACACCGGTAGCACCGGGGAGCTGTTTTTT.

This clone was observed many times. J is TRBJ2-6 and V is TRBV6-4; D gene unclear. The germline V gene encodes CDR1 MRHNA and CDR2 SNTAGT. The CDR3 has 14 residues. V lost 3 bases, J lost 1 base, and 4 bases lay in between. The CDR3 nucleotides read TGTGCCAGCAGTGAGGTATCTGGGGCCAACGTCCTGACTTTC. Its translation: CASSEVSGANVLTF.

This clone was seen a few times. The chain combines TRBV28 with TRBJ1-1; D gene unclear. V was trimmed by 7 bases and J by 3 bases, leaving 18 bases between them. The CDR3 length is 15 residues. Per germline, CDR1 MDHEN and CDR2 SYDVKM. Written as DNA, the CDR3 is TGTGCCAGCACCCACTGGCGGGCGACGGACACTGAAGCTTTCTTT. Residues: CASTHWRATDTEAFF. The whole variable domain, filled in from reference TRBV28 and TRBJ1-1, reads DVKVTQSSRYLVKRTGEKVFLECVQDMDHENMFWYRQDPGLGLRLIYFSYDVKMKEKGDIPEGYSVSREKKERFSLILESASTNQTSMYLCASTHWRATDTEAFFGQGTRLTVV.

The rearrangement joins TRBV29-1 to TRBJ2-1, with a tentative D call TRBD2 (8 bases). V lost 6 bases and J 9 bases, leaving 21 bases between the germline ends. This CDR3 is built from 14 residues. CDR1 and CDR2 from the germline V gene are SQVTM and ANQGSEA. The CDR3 DNA reads TGCAGCGTAAACAGGGGCGGAGCGGGAGTTGAGCAGTTCTTC. Translated: CSVNRGGAGVEQFF.

This clone has a handful of counts. V gene TRBV6-4 combines with J gene TRBJ2-1, with D uncertain. Trimming took 4 bases from V and 5 from J, leaving 12 bases between them. Germline CDR1 MRHNA, CDR2 SNTAGT. The CDR3 is 14 residues long. The DNA for the CDR3 is TGTGCCAGCAGTGTAAGGGCCGAAGACAATGAGCAGTTCTTC. Translation gives CASSVRAEDNEQFF.

The chain combines TRBV13 with TRBJ2-6; possibly TRBD1 for D (6 bases). CDR1 and CDR2 (germline): PRHDT, FYEKMQ (reference sequence). V lost 6 bases, J lost 4 bases, and 13 bases lay in between. The CDR3 extends over 15 amino acids. In DNA form, the CDR3 reads TGTGCCAGCAGGGGTCAGGGGCGCGGGGCCAACGTCCTGACTTTC. Protein: CASRGQGRGANVLTF.

Many counts were recorded for this clone. This chain's CDR3 is CASSLPYTNQPQHF. The CDR3 coding sequence is TGTGCCAGCAGTTTGCCCTATACCAATCAGCCCCAGCATTTT. The chain couples TRBV28 to TRBJ1-5; D uncertain. Trimming cost V 3 bases and J 3 bases, with 9 bases left between them. The CDR3 covers 14 residues. Germline V CDR1 and CDR2: MDHEN, SYDVKM.

The chain carries TRBV9 and TRBJ2-7, with D perhaps matching TRBD2 (6 bases). The CDR3 sequence is 14 residues long. The V end lost 0 bases, the J end lost 3 bases, and 10 bases lay between the germline ends. CDR1 is SGDLS, CDR2 YYNGEE, per germline. The CDR3 is CASSVGGTYYEQYF. DNA of the CDR3: TGTGCCAGCAGCGTAGGCGGGACTTACTACGAGCAGTACTTC.

The chain joins TRBV7-9 to TRBJ1-4; D gene unclear. V was trimmed by 3 bases and J by 0 bases, leaving 8 bases between them. This CDR3 has 15 amino acids. Germline loops: CDR1 SEHNR, CDR2 FQNEAQ (reference sequence). As DNA, the CDR3 is TGTGCCAGCAGCTTTACAGTTGCAACTAATGAAAAACTGTTTTTT. Translated: CASSFTVATNEKLFF.

Notes on this clone: Other DNA sequences in the same sample also yield this CDR3. CDR3 sequence: CASSQDPGHEQYF. DNA of the CDR3: TGCGCCAGCAGCCAAGACCCCGGCCACGAGCAGTACTTC. The genes are TRBV4-1 and TRBJ2-5; the D is unclear. The DNA end is a closer match to TRBJ2-7, so the J assignment may be wrong. CDR1 and CDR2 from the germline V gene are MGHRA and YSYEKL. This CDR3 is 13 amino acids long.

A few counts support this clone. The chain is built from TRBV7-9 and TRBJ2-5; D might be TRBD2 (5 bases). Per the germline V gene, CDR1 is SEHNR and CDR2 is FQNEAQ (reference sequence). The CDR3 extends over 12 amino acids. V lost 5 bases and J lost 4, with 8 bases in between. The CDR3, as DNA: TGTGCCAGCAGCCCCCGGGGAGAGACCCAGTACTTC. As protein: CASSPRGETQYF.

This clone has just a few counts. The V call is TRBV28, the J call TRBJ1-2; possible D gene TRBD1, 6 bases. With 2 bases removed from V and 3 bases from J, the gap between germline ends came to 10 bases. Germline CDR1 and CDR2: MDHEN and SYDVKM. The CDR3 is 14 amino acids. The CDR3: CASSLGTGHYGYTF. DNA of the CDR3: TGTGCCAGCAGTTTAGGAACAGGGCACTATGGCTACACCTTC.

The chain employs TRBV5-1 and TRBJ2-5; either TRBD1 or TRBD2 may fit D (5 bases each). The end of the DNA aligns better with TRBJ2-7, so the J call may be wrong. Germline values: CDR1 SGHRS, CDR2 YFSETQ. The CDR3 has 16 amino acids. The CDR3 region has the DNA TGCGCCAGCAGGTCAACCGGGACGACCAGCTCCTACGAGCAGTACTTC. Protein product: CASRSTGTTSSYEQYF.

The chain is built from TRBV4-2 and TRBJ2-3; D is unresolved. Germline-derived CDR1 and CDR2 are LGHNA and YNFKEQ. The CDR3 spans 14 residues. V lost 0 bases and J lost 2, with 6 bases in between. CDR3 bases: TGTGCCAGCAGCCAAGATATGTCCACAGATACGCAGTATTTT. Translation: CASSQDMSTDTQYF.